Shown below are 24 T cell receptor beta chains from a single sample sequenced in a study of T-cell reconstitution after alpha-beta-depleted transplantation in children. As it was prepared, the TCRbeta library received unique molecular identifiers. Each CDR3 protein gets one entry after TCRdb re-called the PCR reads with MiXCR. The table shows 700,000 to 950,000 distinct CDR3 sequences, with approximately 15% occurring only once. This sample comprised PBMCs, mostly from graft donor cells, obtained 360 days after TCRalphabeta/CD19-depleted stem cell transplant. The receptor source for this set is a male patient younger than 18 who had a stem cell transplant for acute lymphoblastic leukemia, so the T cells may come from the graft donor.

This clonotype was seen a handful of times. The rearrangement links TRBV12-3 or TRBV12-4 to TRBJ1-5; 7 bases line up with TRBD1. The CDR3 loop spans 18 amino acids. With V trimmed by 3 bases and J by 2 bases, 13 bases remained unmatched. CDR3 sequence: CASSFGTGEGGGNQPQHF. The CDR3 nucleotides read TGTGCCAGCAGTTTCGGCACAGGGGAAGGAGGAGGCAATCAGCCCCAGCATTTT.

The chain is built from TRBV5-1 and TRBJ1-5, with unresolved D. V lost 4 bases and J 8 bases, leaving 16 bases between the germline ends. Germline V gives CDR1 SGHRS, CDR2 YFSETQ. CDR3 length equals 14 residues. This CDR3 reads CASSPTPEGEPQHF. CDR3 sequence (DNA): TGCGCCAGCAGCCCTACCCCTGAGGGAGAGCCCCAGCATTTT.

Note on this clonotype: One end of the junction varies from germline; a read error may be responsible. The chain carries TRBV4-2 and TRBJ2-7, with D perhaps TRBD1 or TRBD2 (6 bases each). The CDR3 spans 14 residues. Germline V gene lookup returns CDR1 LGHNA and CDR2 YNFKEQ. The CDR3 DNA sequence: TGTGCCAGCAGCCAATCGGAGGGGACAATCGAGGAGTACTTC. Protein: CASSQSEGTIEEYF.

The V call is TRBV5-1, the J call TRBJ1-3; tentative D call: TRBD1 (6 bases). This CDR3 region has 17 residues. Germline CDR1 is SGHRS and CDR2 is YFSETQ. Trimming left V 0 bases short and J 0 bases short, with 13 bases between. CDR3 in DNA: TGCGCCAGCAGCTTGGGCCCTCTGACAGGCTCTGGAAACACCATATATTTT. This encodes CASSLGPLTGSGNTIYF.

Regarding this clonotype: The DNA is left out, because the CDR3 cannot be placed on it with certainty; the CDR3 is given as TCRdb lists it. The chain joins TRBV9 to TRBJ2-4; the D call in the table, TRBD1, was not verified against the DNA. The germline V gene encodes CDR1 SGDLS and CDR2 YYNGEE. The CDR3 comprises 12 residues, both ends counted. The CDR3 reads CASSVGGGTAYF.

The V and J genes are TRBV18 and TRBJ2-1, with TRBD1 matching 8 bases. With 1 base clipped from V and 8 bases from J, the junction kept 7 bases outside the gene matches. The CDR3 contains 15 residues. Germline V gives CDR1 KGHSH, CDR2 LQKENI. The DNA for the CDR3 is TGTGCCAGCTCACCACACGGACAGGGTATTCATGAGCAGTTCTTC. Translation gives CASSPHGQGIHEQFF.

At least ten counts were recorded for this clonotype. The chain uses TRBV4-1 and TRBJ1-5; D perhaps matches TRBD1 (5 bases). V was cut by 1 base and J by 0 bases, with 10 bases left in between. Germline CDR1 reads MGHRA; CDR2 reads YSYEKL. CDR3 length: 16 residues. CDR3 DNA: TGCGCCAGCAGCCAAGGGCAGGGCCATAGCAATCAGCCCCAGCATTTT. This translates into CASSQGQGHSNQPQHF.

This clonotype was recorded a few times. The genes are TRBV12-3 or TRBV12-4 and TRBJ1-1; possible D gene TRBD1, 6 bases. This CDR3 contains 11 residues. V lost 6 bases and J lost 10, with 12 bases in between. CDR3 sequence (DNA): TGTGCCAGCAGCGGCGTGGGGGCAGCTTTCTTT. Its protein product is CASSGVGAAFF.

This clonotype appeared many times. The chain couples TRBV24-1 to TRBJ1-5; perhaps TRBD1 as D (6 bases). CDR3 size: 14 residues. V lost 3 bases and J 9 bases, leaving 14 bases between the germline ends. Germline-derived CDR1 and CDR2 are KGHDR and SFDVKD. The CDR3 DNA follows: TGTGCCACCAGTGATCACCAAGGGGGTGGGCCCCAGCATTTT. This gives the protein CATSDHQGGGPQHF.

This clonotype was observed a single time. The chain's CDR3 is CASSRARAAAQETQYF. CDR3 sequence (DNA): TGTGCCAGCAGCCGCGCTCGCGCGGCGGCACAAGAGACCCAGTACTTC. This chain connects TRBV7-2 to TRBJ2-5; D not certain. Trimming shortened V by 5 bases and J by 2 bases, and 18 bases separated the two germline ends. The CDR3 contains 16 residues. The V gene's germline CDR1 is SGHTA and CDR2 FQGNSA.

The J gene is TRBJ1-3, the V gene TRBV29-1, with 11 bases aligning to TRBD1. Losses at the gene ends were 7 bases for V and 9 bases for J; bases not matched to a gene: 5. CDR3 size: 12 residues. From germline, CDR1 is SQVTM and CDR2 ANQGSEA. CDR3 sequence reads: CSAGGQGATIYF. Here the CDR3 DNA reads TGCAGCGCCGGAGGACAGGGGGCCACCATATATTTT.

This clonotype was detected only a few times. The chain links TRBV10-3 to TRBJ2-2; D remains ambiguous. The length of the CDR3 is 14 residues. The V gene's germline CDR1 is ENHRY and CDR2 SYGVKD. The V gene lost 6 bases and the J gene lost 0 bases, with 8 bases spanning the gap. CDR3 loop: CAIRGSTNTGELFF. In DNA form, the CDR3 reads TGTGCCATCAGAGGAAGTACGAACACCGGGGAGCTGTTTTTT.

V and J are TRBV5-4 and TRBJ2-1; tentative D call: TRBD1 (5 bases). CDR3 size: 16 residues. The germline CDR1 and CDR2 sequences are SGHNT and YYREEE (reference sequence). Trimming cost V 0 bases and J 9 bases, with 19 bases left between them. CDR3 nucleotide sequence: TGTGCCAGCAGCTTGGCGGGCAGGGTCGCCATGGGTGAGCAGTTCTTC. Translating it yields CASSLAGRVAMGEQFF.

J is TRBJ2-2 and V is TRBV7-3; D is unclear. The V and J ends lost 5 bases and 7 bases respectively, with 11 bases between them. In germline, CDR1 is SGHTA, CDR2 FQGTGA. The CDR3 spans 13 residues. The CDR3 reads CASSPPGSGELFF. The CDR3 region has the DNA TGTGCCAGCAGCCCCCCTGGTAGCGGGGAGCTGTTTTTT.

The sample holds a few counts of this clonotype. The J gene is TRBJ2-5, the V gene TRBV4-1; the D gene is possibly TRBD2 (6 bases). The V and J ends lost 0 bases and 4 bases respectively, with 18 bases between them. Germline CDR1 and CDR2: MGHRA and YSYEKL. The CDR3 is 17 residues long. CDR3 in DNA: TGCGCCAGCAGCCAAGATCCGATGTCCGGGGGAAGAGAGACCCAGTACTTC. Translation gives CASSQDPMSGGRETQYF.

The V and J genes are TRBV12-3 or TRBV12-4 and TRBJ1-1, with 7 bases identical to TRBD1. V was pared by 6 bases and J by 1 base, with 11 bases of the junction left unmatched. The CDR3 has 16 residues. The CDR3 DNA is TGTGCCAGCAGCCGCGGGTACAGGGGAACGAACACTGAAGCTTTCTTT. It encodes CASSRGYRGTNTEAFF.

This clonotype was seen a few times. The CDR3 loop is CSARAPGMLNYGYTF. The CDR3 DNA reads TGCAGTGCTAGAGCACCCGGGATGCTAAACTATGGCTACACCTTC. V gene TRBV20-1 combines with J gene TRBJ1-2; D is unclear. Trimming stripped 1 base from V and 2 bases from J, with 14 bases between. This CDR3 contains 15 residues. Germline loops: CDR1 DFQATT, CDR2 SNEGSKA (reference sequence).

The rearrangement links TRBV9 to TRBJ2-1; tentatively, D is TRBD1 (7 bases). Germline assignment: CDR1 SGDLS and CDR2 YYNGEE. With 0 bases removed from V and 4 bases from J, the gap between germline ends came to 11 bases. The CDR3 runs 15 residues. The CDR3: CASSVAPGGYNEQFF. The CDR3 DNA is TGTGCCAGCAGCGTAGCTCCAGGGGGGTACAATGAGCAGTTCTTC.

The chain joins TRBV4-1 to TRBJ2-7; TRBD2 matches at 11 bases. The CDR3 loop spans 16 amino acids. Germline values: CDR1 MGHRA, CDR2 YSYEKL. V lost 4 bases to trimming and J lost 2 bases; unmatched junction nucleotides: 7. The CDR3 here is CASSPPGTSGTYEQYF. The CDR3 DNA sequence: TGCGCCAGCAGCCCCCCGGGGACTAGCGGAACCTACGAGCAGTACTTC.

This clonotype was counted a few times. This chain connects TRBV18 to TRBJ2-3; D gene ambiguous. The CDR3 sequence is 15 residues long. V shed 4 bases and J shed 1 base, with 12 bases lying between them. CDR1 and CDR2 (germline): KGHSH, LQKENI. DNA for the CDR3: TGTGCCAGCTCACTTCGGAGAGGCCGCACAGATACGCAGTATTTT. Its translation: CASSLRRGRTDTQYF.

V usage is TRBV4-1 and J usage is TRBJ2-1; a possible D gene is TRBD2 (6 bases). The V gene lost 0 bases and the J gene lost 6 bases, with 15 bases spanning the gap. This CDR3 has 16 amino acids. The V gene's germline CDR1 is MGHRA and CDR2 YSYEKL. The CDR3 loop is CASSQESGGYFNEQFF. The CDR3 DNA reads TGCGCCAGCAGCCAAGAATCCGGGGGTTATTTCAATGAGCAGTTCTTC.

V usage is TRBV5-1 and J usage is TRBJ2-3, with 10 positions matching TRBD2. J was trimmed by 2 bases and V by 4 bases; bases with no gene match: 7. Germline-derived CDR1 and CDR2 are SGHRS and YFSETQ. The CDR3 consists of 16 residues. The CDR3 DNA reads TGCGCCAGCAGCGAGGGGACTAGCGCCCTCACAGATACGCAGTATTTT. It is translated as CASSEGTSALTDTQYF.

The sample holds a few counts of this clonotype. CDR3 protein: CASSPPHGRASTGELFF. The DNA of the CDR3 is TGTGCCAGCAGCCCGCCACATGGGAGGGCGAGCACCGGGGAGCTGTTTTTT. The chain couples TRBV5-6 to TRBJ2-2; 7 nucleotides agree with TRBD2. Trimming removed 4 bases from V and 4 bases from J; junction bases left unmatched: 13. CDR1 and CDR2 from the germline V gene are SGHDT and YYEEEE. The CDR3 has 17 residues.

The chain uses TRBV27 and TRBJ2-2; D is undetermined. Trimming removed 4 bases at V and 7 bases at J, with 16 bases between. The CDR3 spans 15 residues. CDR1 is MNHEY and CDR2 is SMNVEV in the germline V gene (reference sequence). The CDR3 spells CASSSSNHVRGELFF. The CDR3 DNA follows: TGTGCCAGCAGTTCTTCCAACCACGTTCGCGGGGAGCTGTTTTTT.